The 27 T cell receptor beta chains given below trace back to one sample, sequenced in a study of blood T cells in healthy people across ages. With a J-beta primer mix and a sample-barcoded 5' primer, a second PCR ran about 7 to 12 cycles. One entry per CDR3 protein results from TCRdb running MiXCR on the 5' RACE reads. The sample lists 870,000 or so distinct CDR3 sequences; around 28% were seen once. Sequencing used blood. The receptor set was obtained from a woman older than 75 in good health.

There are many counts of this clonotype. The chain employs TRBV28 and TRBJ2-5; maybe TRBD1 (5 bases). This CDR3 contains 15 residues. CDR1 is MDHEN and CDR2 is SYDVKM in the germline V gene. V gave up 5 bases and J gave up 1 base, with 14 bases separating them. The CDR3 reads CASSIPPGIQETQYF. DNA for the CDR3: TGTGCCAGCAGTATCCCTCCAGGGATCCAAGAGACCCAGTACTTC.

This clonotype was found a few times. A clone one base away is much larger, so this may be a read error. CDR3 DNA sequence: TGTGCCAGCGGGGACAGGGGTGGACCCAATGAGCAGTTCTTC. Protein: CASGDRGGPNEQFF. This chain links TRBV28 with TRBJ2-1; 10 bases agree with TRBD1. Germline CDR1 MDHEN, CDR2 SYDVKM. J lost 6 bases, V lost 8 bases, and 7 bases had no gene match. The CDR3 contains 14 residues. The variable domain in full, completed from reference TRBV28 and TRBJ2-1, reads DVKVTQSSRYLVKRTGEKVFLECVQDMDHENMFWYRQDPGLGLRLIYFSYDVKMKEKGDIPEGYSVSREKKERFSLILESASTNQTSMYLCASGDRGGPNEQFFGPGTRLTVL.

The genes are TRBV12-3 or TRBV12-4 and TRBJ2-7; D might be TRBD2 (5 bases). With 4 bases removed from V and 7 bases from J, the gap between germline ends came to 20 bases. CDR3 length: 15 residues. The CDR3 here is CASSSPPGFYNEQYF. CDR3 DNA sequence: TGTGCCAGCAGTTCTCCGCCGGGGTTTTACAATGAGCAGTACTTC.

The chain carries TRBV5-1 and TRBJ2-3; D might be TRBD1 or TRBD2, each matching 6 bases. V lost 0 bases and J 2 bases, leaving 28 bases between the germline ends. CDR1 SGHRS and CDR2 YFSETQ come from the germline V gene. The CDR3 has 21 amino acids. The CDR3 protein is CASSLDFGSSSVGGSTDTQYF. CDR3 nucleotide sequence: TGCGCCAGCAGCTTGGATTTTGGCTCCTCCTCGGTCGGGGGCTCCACAGATACGCAGTATTTT.

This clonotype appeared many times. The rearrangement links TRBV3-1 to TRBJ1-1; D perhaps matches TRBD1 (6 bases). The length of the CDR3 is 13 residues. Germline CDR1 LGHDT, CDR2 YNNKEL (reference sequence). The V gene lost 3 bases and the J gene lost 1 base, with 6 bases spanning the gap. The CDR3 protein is CASSQTGNTEAFF. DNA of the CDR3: TGTGCCAGCAGCCAGACAGGGAACACTGAAGCTTTCTTT.

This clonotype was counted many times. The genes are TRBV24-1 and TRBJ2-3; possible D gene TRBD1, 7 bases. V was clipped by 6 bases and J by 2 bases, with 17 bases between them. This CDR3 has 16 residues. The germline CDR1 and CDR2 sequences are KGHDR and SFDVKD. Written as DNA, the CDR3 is TGTGCCACCAGTTCACAAGGGGGGACAGCCACAGATACGCAGTATTTT. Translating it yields CATSSQGGTATDTQYF.

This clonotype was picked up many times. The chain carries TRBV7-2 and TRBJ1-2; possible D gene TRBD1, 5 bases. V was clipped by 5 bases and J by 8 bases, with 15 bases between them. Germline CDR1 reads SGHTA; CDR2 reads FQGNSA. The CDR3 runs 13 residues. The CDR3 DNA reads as TGTGCCAGCAGCCCCGGGGCGGGGAGGGGCTACACCTTC. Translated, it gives CASSPGAGRGYTF.

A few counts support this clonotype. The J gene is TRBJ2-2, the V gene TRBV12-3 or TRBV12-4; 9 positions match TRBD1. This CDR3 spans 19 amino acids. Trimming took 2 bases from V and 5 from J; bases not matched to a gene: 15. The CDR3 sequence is CASSLWAGGVTGGTGELFF. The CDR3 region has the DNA TGTGCCAGCAGTTTATGGGCAGGTGGAGTGACAGGGGGGACCGGGGAGCTGTTTTTT.

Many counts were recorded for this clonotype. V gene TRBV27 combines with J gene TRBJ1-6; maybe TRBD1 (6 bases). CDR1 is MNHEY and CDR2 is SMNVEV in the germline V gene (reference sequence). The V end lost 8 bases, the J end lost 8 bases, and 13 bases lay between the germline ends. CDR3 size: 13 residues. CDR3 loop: CASRDTAYSPLHF. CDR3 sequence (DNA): TGTGCCAGCCGGGACACGGCGTATTCACCCCTCCACTTT.

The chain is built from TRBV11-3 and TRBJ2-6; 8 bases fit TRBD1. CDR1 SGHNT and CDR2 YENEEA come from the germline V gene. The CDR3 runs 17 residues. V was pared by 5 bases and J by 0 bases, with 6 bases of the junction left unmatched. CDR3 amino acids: CASSEGQESSGANVLTF. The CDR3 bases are TGTGCCAGCAGCGAGGGACAGGAGAGCTCTGGGGCCAACGTCCTGACTTTC.

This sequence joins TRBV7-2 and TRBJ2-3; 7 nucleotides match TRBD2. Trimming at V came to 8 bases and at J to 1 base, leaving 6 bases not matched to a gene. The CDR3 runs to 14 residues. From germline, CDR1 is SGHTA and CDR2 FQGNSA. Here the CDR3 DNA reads TGTGCCAGCGGCTGGGGAGGGGGCACAGATACGCAGTATTTT. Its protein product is CASGWGGGTDTQYF.

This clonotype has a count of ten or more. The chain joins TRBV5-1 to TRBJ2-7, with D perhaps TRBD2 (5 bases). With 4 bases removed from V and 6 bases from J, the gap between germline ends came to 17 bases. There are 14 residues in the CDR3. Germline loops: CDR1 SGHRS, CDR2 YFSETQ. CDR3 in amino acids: CASSLRVDRGEQYF. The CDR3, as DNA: TGCGCCAGCAGCCTGAGGGTTGATCGGGGCGAGCAGTACTTC.

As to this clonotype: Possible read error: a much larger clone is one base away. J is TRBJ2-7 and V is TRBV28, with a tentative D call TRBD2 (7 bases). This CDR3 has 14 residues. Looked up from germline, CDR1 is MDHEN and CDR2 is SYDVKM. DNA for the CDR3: TGTGCCAGCAATCGGGGGGCAATTTCGTACGATCAGTACTTC. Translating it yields CASNRGAISYDQYF.

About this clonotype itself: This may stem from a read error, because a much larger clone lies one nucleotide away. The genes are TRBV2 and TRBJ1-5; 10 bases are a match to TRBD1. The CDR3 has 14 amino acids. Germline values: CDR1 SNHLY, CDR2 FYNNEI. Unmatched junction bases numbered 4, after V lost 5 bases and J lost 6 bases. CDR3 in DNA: TGTGCCAGCAGTTGGGACAGGGGCAGTCAGCCCCAGCATTTT. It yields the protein CASSWDRGSQPQHF.

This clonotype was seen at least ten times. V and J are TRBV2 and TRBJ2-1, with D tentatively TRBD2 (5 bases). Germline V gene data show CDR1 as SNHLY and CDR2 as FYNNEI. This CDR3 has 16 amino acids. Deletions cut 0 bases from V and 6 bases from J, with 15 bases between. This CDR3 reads CASSEALRLAGNEQFF. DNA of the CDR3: TGTGCCAGCAGTGAAGCGCTTCGGCTAGCTGGCAATGAGCAGTTCTTC.

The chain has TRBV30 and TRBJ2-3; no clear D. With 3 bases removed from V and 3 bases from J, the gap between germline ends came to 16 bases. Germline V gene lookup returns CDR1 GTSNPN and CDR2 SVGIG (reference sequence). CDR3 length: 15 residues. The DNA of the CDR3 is TGTGCCTGGAGGGAGAGTTTGGTAGTGACAGATACGCAGTATTTT. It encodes CAWRESLVVTDTQYF.

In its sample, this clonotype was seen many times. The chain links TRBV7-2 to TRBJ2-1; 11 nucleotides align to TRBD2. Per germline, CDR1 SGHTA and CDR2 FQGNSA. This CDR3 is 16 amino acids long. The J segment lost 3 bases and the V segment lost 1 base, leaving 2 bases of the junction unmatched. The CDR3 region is CASSLVGTSGYNEQFF. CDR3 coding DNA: TGTGCCAGCAGCTTAGTCGGGACTAGCGGCTACAATGAGCAGTTCTTC.

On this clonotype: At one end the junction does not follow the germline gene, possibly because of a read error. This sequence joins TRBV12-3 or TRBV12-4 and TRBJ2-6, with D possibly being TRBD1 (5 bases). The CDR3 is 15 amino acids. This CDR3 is CASSTPNSGANVPTF. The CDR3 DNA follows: TGTGCCAGCAGTACCCCTAACTCTGGGGCCAACGTCCCGACTTTC.

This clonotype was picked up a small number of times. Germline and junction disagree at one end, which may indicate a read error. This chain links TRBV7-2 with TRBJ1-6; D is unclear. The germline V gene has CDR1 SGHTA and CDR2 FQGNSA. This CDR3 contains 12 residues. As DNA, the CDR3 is TGTGCCGGCAGCTACGGATTTTCACCCCTCCACTTT. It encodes CAGSYGFSPLHF.

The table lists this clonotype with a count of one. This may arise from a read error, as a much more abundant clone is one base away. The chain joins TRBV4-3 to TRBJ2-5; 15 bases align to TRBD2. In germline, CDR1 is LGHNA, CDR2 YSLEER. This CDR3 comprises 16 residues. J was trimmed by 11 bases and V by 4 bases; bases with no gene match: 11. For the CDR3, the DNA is TGCGCCAGCAGCCTTCGGGGACTAGCGGGGGGTTATGAGCAGTACTTC. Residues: CASSLRGLAGGYEQYF.

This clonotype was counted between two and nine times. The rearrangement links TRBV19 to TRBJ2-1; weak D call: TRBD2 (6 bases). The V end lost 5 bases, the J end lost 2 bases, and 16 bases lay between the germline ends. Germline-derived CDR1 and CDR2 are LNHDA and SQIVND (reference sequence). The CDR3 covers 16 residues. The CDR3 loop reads CASSWGGRPTYNEQFF. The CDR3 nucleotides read TGTGCCAGTAGTTGGGGAGGCCGACCTACCTACAATGAGCAGTTCTTC.

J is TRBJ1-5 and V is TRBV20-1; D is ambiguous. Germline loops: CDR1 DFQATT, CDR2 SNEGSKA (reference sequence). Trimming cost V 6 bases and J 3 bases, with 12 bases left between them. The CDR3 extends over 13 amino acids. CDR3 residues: CSAKPEANQPQHF. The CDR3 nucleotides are TGCAGTGCGAAACCAGAAGCCAATCAGCCCCAGCATTTT.

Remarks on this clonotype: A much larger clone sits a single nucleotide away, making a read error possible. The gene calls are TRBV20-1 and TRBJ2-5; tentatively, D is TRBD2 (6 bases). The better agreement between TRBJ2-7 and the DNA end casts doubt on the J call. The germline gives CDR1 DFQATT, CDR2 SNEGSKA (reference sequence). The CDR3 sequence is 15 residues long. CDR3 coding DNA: TGCAGTGCCGAGTCCGGGACTGGCGGCCTATCCGAGCAGTACTTC. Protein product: CSAESGTGGLSEQYF.

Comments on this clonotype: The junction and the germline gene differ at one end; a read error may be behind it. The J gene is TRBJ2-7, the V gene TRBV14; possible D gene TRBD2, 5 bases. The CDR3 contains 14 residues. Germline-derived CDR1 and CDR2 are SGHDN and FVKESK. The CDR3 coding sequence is TGTGCCGGCAGCCAACTCGGAGGCTCGTACGAGCAGTACTTC. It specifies CAGSQLGGSYEQYF.

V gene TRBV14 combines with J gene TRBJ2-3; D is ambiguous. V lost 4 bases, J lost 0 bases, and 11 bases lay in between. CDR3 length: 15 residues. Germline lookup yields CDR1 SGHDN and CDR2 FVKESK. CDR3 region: CASSRSRKSTDTQYF. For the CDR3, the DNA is TGTGCCAGCAGCCGATCGCGGAAGAGCACAGATACGCAGTATTTT.

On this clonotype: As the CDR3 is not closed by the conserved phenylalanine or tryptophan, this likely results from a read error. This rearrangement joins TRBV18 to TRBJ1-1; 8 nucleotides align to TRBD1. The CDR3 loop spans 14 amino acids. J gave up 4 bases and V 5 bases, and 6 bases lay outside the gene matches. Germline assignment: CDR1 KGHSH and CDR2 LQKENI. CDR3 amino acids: CASSSGQGGTEAFV. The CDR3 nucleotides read TGTGCCAGCTCATCCGGACAGGGAGGCACTGAAGCTTTCGTT.

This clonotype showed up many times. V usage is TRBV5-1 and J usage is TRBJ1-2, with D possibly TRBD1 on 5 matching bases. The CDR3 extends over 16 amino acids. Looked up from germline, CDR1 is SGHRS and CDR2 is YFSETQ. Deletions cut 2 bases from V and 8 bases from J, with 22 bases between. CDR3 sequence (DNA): TGCGCCAGCAGCTTCGACGGAGAGGGGATAGATGGAGGCTACACCTTC. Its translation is CASSFDGEGIDGGYTF.